The 22 T cell receptor beta chains presented below share a single source sample, sequenced in a study of blood T cell repertoires in COVID-19. Sequencing was performed with immunoSEQ multiplex PCR; in TCRdb, only in-frame clones are kept and a portion is missing. The table has approximately 350,000 clones, around 87% seen once. Sequences were obtained from PBMCs or T cells enriched from blood (not recorded which). The receptors come from a young man who had recovered from COVID-19.

The chain couples TRBV3-1 (or the pseudogene TRBV3-2) to TRBJ2-5; TRBD1 matches 9 bases. Germline assignment: CDR1 LGHDT and CDR2 YNNKEL (reference sequence). V was pared by 2 bases and J by 4 bases, with 8 bases of the junction left unmatched. The length of the CDR3 is 16 residues. The CDR3 sequence: CASSQIGQGLGETQYF. The CDR3 DNA is TGTGCCAGCAGCCAAATTGGACAGGGGTTGGGAGAGACCCAGTACTTC.

The gene calls are TRBV11-1 and TRBJ1-1, with TRBD1 matching over 9 bases. This CDR3 is built from 16 residues. The V segment lost 5 bases and the J segment 0 bases; nucleotides outside the gene matches: 7. Germline lookup yields CDR1 SGHAT and CDR2 FQDESV (reference sequence). The CDR3 loop is CASSHGTGLMNTEAFF. CDR3 DNA sequence: TGTGCCAGCAGCCACGGGACAGGGCTCATGAACACTGAAGCTTTCTTT.

The chain combines TRBV6-5 with TRBJ2-5; tentatively, D is TRBD2 (6 bases). The length of the CDR3 is 14 residues. CDR1 is MNHEY and CDR2 is SVGAGI in the germline V gene. V was cut by 6 bases and J by 1 base, with 12 bases left in between. The CDR3 here is CASRRGGVQETQYF. The DNA of the CDR3 is TGTGCCAGCAGAAGAGGAGGGGTCCAAGAGACCCAGTACTTC.

This chain uses TRBV7-8 with TRBJ2-7; tentatively, D is TRBD2 (6 bases). The CDR3 totals 15 residues. The V end lost 5 bases, the J end lost 2 bases, and 16 bases lay between the germline ends. Germline CDR1 SGHVS, CDR2 FQNEAQ. The CDR3 loop reads CASSPRGGETYEQYF. CDR3 bases: TGTGCCAGCAGCCCGCGGGGCGGGGAGACCTACGAGCAGTACTTC.

This chain uses TRBV14 with TRBJ2-1, with 9 bases fitting TRBD2. The germline gives CDR1 SGHDN, CDR2 FVKESK. CDR3 length: 19 residues. V trimming: 1 base; J trimming: 4 bases; junction bases outside the gene matches: 14. This CDR3 reads CASSQARGIAGDLYNEQFF. In nucleotides, the CDR3 is TGTGCCAGCAGCCAAGCGAGGGGGATAGCGGGGGATCTTTACAATGAGCAGTTCTTC.

The chain couples TRBV7-9 to TRBJ1-6; D may be TRBD1 (6 bases). The CDR3 is made up of 14 amino acids. Germline V gene sequence: CDR1 SEHNR, CDR2 FQNEAQ (reference sequence). With 1 base removed from V and 7 bases from J, the gap between germline ends came to 8 bases. CDR3 loop: CASSLGGRNSPLHF. Written as DNA, the CDR3 is TGTGCCAGCAGCTTAGGGGGGCGGAATTCACCCCTCCACTTT.

The count of this clone is one. V and J are TRBV7-9 and TRBJ1-2, with unresolved D. CDR1 SEHNR and CDR2 FQNEAQ come from the germline V gene (reference sequence). V lost 11 bases, J lost 0 bases, and 7 bases lay in between. This CDR3 contains 11 residues. The CDR3 reads CAAATNYGYTF. The CDR3 region has the DNA TGTGCCGCGGCAACTAACTATGGCTACACCTTC.

The sample holds one count of this clone. The rearrangement uses TRBV19 and TRBJ1-4; TRBD1 agrees at 7 bases. Germline values: CDR1 LNHDA, CDR2 SQIVND (reference sequence). This CDR3 is built from 11 residues. V was clipped by 7 bases and J by 16 bases; unmatched bases: 9. Here the CDR3 reads CASTFGTDQFF. The CDR3 DNA follows: TGTGCCAGTACCTTCGGGACAGATCAGTTTTTT.

This rearrangement joins TRBV5-4 to TRBJ2-7, with TRBD2 matching 13 bases. Germline V lookup: CDR1 SGHNT, CDR2 YYREEE (reference sequence). The CDR3 has 18 amino acids. Trimming took 2 bases from V and 4 from J; bases not matched to a gene: 12. Written as DNA, the CDR3 is TGTGCCAGCAGCTTCAGACTAGCGGGGGGCCCCAGCGGTTACGAGCAGTACTTC. Amino acid sequence: CASSFRLAGGPSGYEQYF.

CDR3 coding DNA: TGTGCCAGCAGACTAAACAGGGGGCCCTACGAGCAGTACTTC. Amino acid sequence: CASRLNRGPYEQYF. This chain uses TRBV6-5 with TRBJ2-7, with 9 bases that match TRBD1. The CDR3 has 14 residues. CDR1 is MNHEY, CDR2 SVGAGI, per germline. J lost 2 bases, V lost 6 bases, and 5 bases had no gene match.

The CDR3 protein is CASSFRDWETQYF. The CDR3 nucleotides read TGTGCCAGCAGTTTCCGGGACTGGGAGACCCAGTACTTC. V and J are TRBV12-3 or TRBV12-4 and TRBJ2-5; TRBD2 is a possible D gene (6 bases). Trimming removed 3 bases from V and 5 bases from J, with 10 bases in between. CDR3 length: 13 amino acids.

This clone was seen a single time. The chain is built from TRBV18 and TRBJ1-1; D is unresolved. The V gene lost 0 bases and the J gene lost 5 bases, with 4 bases spanning the gap. The germline V gene has CDR1 KGHSH and CDR2 LQKENI. The CDR3 spans 12 residues. In DNA form, the CDR3 reads TGTGCCAGCTCACCACCGAGGACTGAAGCTTTCTTT. It specifies CASSPPRTEAFF.

This clone has more than one count but fewer than ten. The chain employs TRBV20-1 and TRBJ2-2; possibly TRBD1 for D (6 bases). Germline V gives CDR1 DFQATT, CDR2 SNEGSKA (reference sequence). The V end was cut by 3 bases, the J end by 0 bases, with 8 bases between. The CDR3 covers 14 residues. The CDR3 loop is CSASRGSNTGELFF. In nucleotides, the CDR3 is TGCAGTGCTAGTAGGGGGTCGAACACCGGGGAGCTGTTTTTT.

The rearrangement uses TRBV13 and TRBJ2-2; weak D call: TRBD2 (6 bases). The V end was cut by 6 bases, the J end by 0 bases, with 11 bases between. This CDR3 region has 15 residues. Per the germline V gene, CDR1 is PRHDT and CDR2 is FYEKMQ (reference sequence). CDR3 in amino acids: CASRPGTSNTGELFF. For the CDR3, the DNA is TGTGCCAGCAGGCCAGGGACTTCGAACACCGGGGAGCTGTTTTTT.

The chain recombines TRBV27 with TRBJ2-6; perhaps TRBD2 as D (6 bases). This CDR3 region has 17 residues. V lost 3 bases to trimming and J lost 0 bases, with 12 bases between them. Per germline, CDR1 MNHEY and CDR2 SMNVEV (reference sequence). The CDR3 DNA follows: TGTGCCAGCAGTTTTTTTCTGGGGGGCTCTGGGGCCAACGTCCTGACTTTC. As protein: CASSFFLGGSGANVLTF.

The chain combines TRBV28 with TRBJ1-5; D remains unclear. Germline loops: CDR1 MDHEN, CDR2 SYDVKM. V was pared by 8 bases and J by 4 bases, with 9 bases between. CDR3 length: 12 residues. CDR3 amino acids: CASGRRNQPQHF. The CDR3 coding sequence is TGTGCCAGCGGACGGAGGAATCAGCCCCAGCATTTT.

J is TRBJ2-3 and V is TRBV5-1, with 8 positions matching TRBD2. CDR3 size: 16 residues. Germline V gives CDR1 SGHRS, CDR2 YFSETQ. J was trimmed by 4 bases and V by 4 bases; bases with no gene match: 11. CDR3 DNA sequence: TGCGCCAGCAGCCCGGGAGGGGGGCGCCTCCCAGATACGCAGTATTTT. Its protein product is CASSPGGGRLPDTQYF.

The rearrangement links TRBV14 to TRBJ2-1; TRBD2 might be the D (5 bases). Trimming stripped 4 bases from V and 12 bases from J, with 16 bases between. There are 13 residues in the CDR3. Germline CDR1 reads SGHDN; CDR2 reads FVKESK. For the CDR3, the DNA is TGTGCCAGCAGCCCACCCCCGGGGATCGGGCAGTTCTTC. As protein: CASSPPPGIGQFF.

V usage is TRBV7-3 and J usage is TRBJ2-1; 9 nucleotides agree with TRBD2. The trim removed 1 base at V and 4 bases at J, leaving 5 bases unmatched. The germline gives CDR1 SGHTA, CDR2 FQGTGA. This CDR3 comprises 16 residues. CDR3: CASSLIGSGGYNEQFF. Written as DNA, the CDR3 is TGTGCCAGCAGCTTAATAGGTAGCGGGGGATACAATGAGCAGTTCTTC.

This clone was seen only once. J is TRBJ2-7 and V is TRBV18; D may be TRBD1 (6 bases). The V gene's germline CDR1 is KGHSH and CDR2 LQKENI. V gave up 8 bases and J gave up 5 bases, with 10 bases separating them. The CDR3 totals 11 residues. In DNA form, the CDR3 reads TGTGCCAGCGGTAACAGGGACGAGCAGTACTTC. It encodes CASGNRDEQYF.

The chain combines TRBV14 with TRBJ2-1; D not certain. CDR3 length: 13 amino acids. Per the germline V gene, CDR1 is SGHDN and CDR2 is FVKESK. V was clipped by 1 base and J by 4 bases, with 5 bases between them. CDR3 in amino acids: CASSQVLYNEQFF. The CDR3 DNA reads as TGTGCCAGCAGCCAAGTTCTATACAATGAGCAGTTCTTC.

The chain links TRBV7-9 to TRBJ2-7, with 9 bases lining up with TRBD2. The CDR3 loop spans 16 amino acids. Unmatched junction bases numbered 4, after V lost 0 bases and J lost 1 base. The germline CDR1 and CDR2 sequences are SEHNR and FQNEAQ (reference sequence). The CDR3 is CASSLAGGLASYEQYF. Written as DNA, the CDR3 is TGTGCCAGCAGCTTAGCGGGGGGACTAGCTTCCTACGAGCAGTACTTC. Full variable domain (missing parts from reference TRBV7-9 and TRBJ2-7): DTGVSQNPRHKITKRGQNVTFRCDPISEHNRLYWYRQTLGQGPEFLTYFQNEAQLEKSRLLSDRFSAERPKGSFSTLEIQRTEQGDSAMYLCASSLAGGLASYEQYFGPGTRLTVT.